This passage covers 20 T cell receptor beta chains from one sample sequenced in a study of shared clonotypes between healthy human individuals (dated by TCRdb to the early 2020s). The library was prepared using the immunoSEQ multiplex PCR assay. The source is immuneACCESS, and TCRdb retained only in-frame sequences with V and J called. Part of the clones is not carried over; for the studies checked, unresolved V genes explain less than half of this, and the remainder is unexplained. The table for this sample lists approximately 810,000 clones; 80% to 95% of them were counted only once. Of the sample, under 30% is held by the ten largest clones. For the CD8 naive samples, CD45RO-negative cells were positively selected for CCR7, yielding a CD45RA+CCR7+ population from which TemRA cells were excluded. What was sequenced was naive CD8+ T cells sorted from blood. The cell subset or site label, read with the paper, signifies: CD45RA+CCR7+. The source of these receptors is a man in his thirties or forties in good health.

This clone was counted between two and nine times. Other nucleotide sequences in the sample specify the same CDR3. The CDR3 sequence: CASSSNTEAFF. DNA of the CDR3: TGTGCCAGCAGTTCGAACACTGAAGCTTTCTTT. The chain links TRBV27 to TRBJ1-1; unclear D gene. Germline CDR1 MNHEY, CDR2 SMNVEV (reference sequence). V lost 4 bases and J 1 base, leaving 1 base between the germline ends. The CDR3 is 11 residues long.

The chain couples TRBV30 to TRBJ2-7; the D gene is possibly TRBD1 (5 bases). CDR1 and CDR2 (germline): GTSNPN, SVGIG (reference sequence). This CDR3 is built from 16 residues. The ends were cut back, 0 bases at V and 1 base at J, with 16 bases in the middle. The CDR3 DNA reads TGTGCCTGGAGTGTACGCCCCGAGACAGAATCCTACGAGCAGTACTTC. This sequence encodes CAWSVRPETESYEQYF.

The chain has TRBV19 and TRBJ1-5, with D perhaps matching TRBD1 (5 bases). V was shortened by 4 bases and J by 3 bases, with 16 bases between the two germline ends. The CDR3 has 16 residues. In germline, CDR1 is LNHDA, CDR2 SQIVND (reference sequence). CDR3 sequence reads: CASSKVGDSYNQPQHF. The CDR3 nucleotides are TGTGCCAGTAGTAAAGTGGGGGATAGCTACAATCAGCCCCAGCATTTT.

This rearrangement joins TRBV10-3 to TRBJ2-2, with D perhaps TRBD2 (6 bases). This CDR3 is 14 amino acids long. V was pared by 6 bases and J by 6 bases, with 14 bases between. The germline gives CDR1 ENHRY, CDR2 SYGVKD. CDR3 in amino acids: CAIRETAGPGELFF. The CDR3 region has the DNA TGTGCCATCAGGGAGACGGCGGGGCCCGGGGAGCTGTTTTTT.

The V and J genes are TRBV9 and TRBJ2-1; 7 bases match TRBD2. The length of the CDR3 is 13 residues. The trim removed 0 bases at V and 10 bases at J, leaving 4 bases unmatched. Germline V gene data show CDR1 as SGDLS and CDR2 as YYNGEE. As DNA, the CDR3 is TGTGCCAGCAGCGTAGCCCAGCGGGGCGAGCAGTTCTTC. As protein: CASSVAQRGEQFF.

V and J are TRBV13 and TRBJ1-1, with D hard to call. This CDR3 has 13 amino acids. The ends were cut back, 2 bases at V and 7 bases at J, with 11 bases in the middle. Germline lookup yields CDR1 PRHDT and CDR2 FYEKMQ (reference sequence). This CDR3 reads CASSLSTFHEAFF. CDR3 bases: TGTGCCAGCAGCTTATCCACCTTCCATGAAGCTTTCTTT.

The chain combines TRBV14 with TRBJ1-1; 10 positions agree with TRBD1. The CDR3 loop spans 18 amino acids. Trimming took 0 bases from V and 1 from J; bases not matched to a gene: 8. From germline, CDR1 is SGHDN and CDR2 FVKESK. CDR3 sequence: CASSQDARDRGTNTEAFF. The CDR3, as DNA: TGTGCCAGCAGCCAAGATGCCCGGGACAGGGGAACGAACACTGAAGCTTTCTTT.

The J gene is TRBJ2-5, the V gene TRBV5-1; TRBD1 matches 7 bases. The CDR3 sequence is 18 residues long. The junction had 17 bases not matched to a gene; V was cut back by 1 base and J by 5 bases. Germline V CDR1 and CDR2: SGHRS, YFSETQ. The CDR3 DNA follows: TGCGCCAGCAGCTTGTCGGGACCGTCCGTCGACAGGGAGGAGACCCAGTACTTC. Its protein is CASSLSGPSVDREETQYF.

The chain combines TRBV28 with TRBJ2-5; 9 positions match TRBD2. The CDR3 loop spans 19 amino acids. The germline gives CDR1 MDHEN, CDR2 SYDVKM. After removal of 7 bases from V and 4 bases from J, the junction contained 22 bases not matched to a gene. CDR3 sequence reads: CASTPFSAGGSSGVETQYF. CDR3 bases: TGTGCCAGCACCCCCTTCTCGGCGGGAGGGTCTTCGGGGGTAGAGACCCAGTACTTC.

J is TRBJ1-1 and V is TRBV7-9, with a tentative D call TRBD1 (5 bases). V dropped 1 base and J dropped 7 bases, with 19 bases sitting between them. The V gene's germline CDR1 is SEHNR and CDR2 FQNEAQ (reference sequence). The CDR3 sequence is 16 residues long. The CDR3 reads CASSLVWEAGQSEAFF. In DNA form, the CDR3 reads TGTGCCAGCAGCTTAGTCTGGGAAGCGGGGCAGAGTGAAGCTTTCTTT.

The chain uses TRBV21-1 and TRBJ1-1. TRBV21-1 represents a pseudogene. The CDR3 runs 15 residues. CDR3 protein: CASSKGGESNTEAFF. CDR3 DNA: TGTGCCAGCAGCAAAGGGGGTGAATCGAACACTGAAGCTTTCTTT.

The V call is TRBV6-1, the J call TRBJ1-1, with 10 bases fitting TRBD1. Germline-derived CDR1 and CDR2 are MNHNS and SASEGT. The CDR3 spans 15 residues. V was pared by 3 bases and J by 0 bases, with 1 base of the junction left unmatched. This chain's CDR3 is CASSDDRGLNTEAFF. CDR3 bases: TGTGCCAGCAGTGACGACAGGGGGCTGAACACTGAAGCTTTCTTT.

The chain carries TRBV19 and TRBJ2-1, with D perhaps TRBD2 (6 bases). The germline V and J ends were trimmed by 0 bases and 7 bases, with 13 bases remaining between them. Germline V gives CDR1 LNHDA, CDR2 SQIVND (reference sequence). The CDR3 covers 15 residues. Written as DNA, the CDR3 is TGTGCCAGTAGTATAGAACCGGGAGAGGTAAATGAGCAGTTCTTC. Translation: CASSIEPGEVNEQFF.

J is TRBJ2-1 and V is TRBV5-6, with TRBD2 identical over 7 bases. CDR1 is SGHDT, CDR2 YYEEEE, per germline. The CDR3 length is 14 residues. The trim removed 2 bases at V and 3 bases at J, leaving 2 bases unmatched. CDR3 sequence reads: CASSLLANYNEQFF. For the CDR3, the DNA is TGTGCCAGCAGCTTACTAGCGAACTACAATGAGCAGTTCTTC.

As regards this clone: The identical CDR3 is also encoded by other nucleotide sequences in the sample. The genes are TRBV9 and TRBJ1-1, with 8 bases identical to TRBD1. The length of the CDR3 is 14 residues. CDR1 and CDR2 (germline): SGDLS, YYNGEE. J was trimmed by 4 bases and V by 0 bases; bases with no gene match: 2. The CDR3 DNA sequence: TGTGCCAGCAGCGTAGGTGGGACAGGCACTGAAGCTTTCTTT. Protein: CASSVGGTGTEAFF.

The chain recombines TRBV27 with TRBJ2-7; possibly TRBD1 for D (5 bases). V gave up 5 bases and J gave up 2 bases, with 13 bases separating them. The germline V gene encodes CDR1 MNHEY and CDR2 SMNVEV (reference sequence). CDR3 length: 14 amino acids. The DNA for the CDR3 is TGTGCCAGCAGTATCCAGGGTAGTCCCTACGAGCAGTACTTC. Translation gives CASSIQGSPYEQYF.

The V and J genes are TRBV11-2 and TRBJ2-3, with a possible D match to TRBD2 (6 bases). Per the germline V gene, CDR1 is SGHAT and CDR2 is FQNNGV. This CDR3 comprises 17 residues. Between the trimmed V and J ends, which lost 1 base and 0 bases, there was a span of 14 bases. CDR3 nucleotides: TGTGCCAGCAGCTTAGGGCGTAGCGGTTGGAGCACAGATACGCAGTATTTT. Translation: CASSLGRSGWSTDTQYF.

This chain joins TRBV6-6 and TRBJ2-7, with TRBD2 matching over 7 bases. CDR1 and CDR2 from the germline V gene are MNHNY and SVGAGI (reference sequence). The CDR3 is 11 amino acids. Losses at the gene ends were 6 bases for V and 4 bases for J; bases not matched to a gene: 0. The CDR3 sequence: CASSGRYEQYF. The CDR3 DNA reads as TGTGCCAGCAGCGGGAGGTACGAGCAGTACTTC.

Points on this clone: The same CDR3 is also encoded by other DNA sequences in this sample. The chain uses TRBV6-5 and TRBJ1-1; D gene unclear. This CDR3 contains 13 residues. V was trimmed by 6 bases and J by 2 bases, leaving 10 bases between them. Germline V gene lookup returns CDR1 MNHEY and CDR2 SVGAGI. Here the CDR3 reads CASSLRVNTEAFF. The CDR3 coding sequence is TGTGCCAGCAGCTTAAGGGTAAACACTGAAGCTTTCTTT.

V is TRBV29-1 and J is TRBJ2-2; D ambiguous. Germline CDR1 is SQVTM and CDR2 is ANQGSEA. This CDR3 contains 12 residues. Trimming cost V 3 bases and J 5 bases, with 7 bases left between them. CDR3 sequence reads: CSVDLGTGELFF. Written as DNA, the CDR3 is TGCAGCGTTGATTTGGGGACCGGGGAGCTGTTTTTT.